A single sample gave rise to the 5 T cell receptor beta chains below, sequenced in a study of technical replicates of blood from a few donors. Generated by immunoSEQ multiplex PCR, the TCRdb table keeps only in-frame clones and is missing some. The data contain about 66,000 clones, roughly 93% of them singletons. Sequenced: T cells isolated from PBMCs. These TCRs come from a human donor in good health.

The V gene is TRBV6-1, the J gene TRBJ2-5; 7 positions agree with TRBD1. The trim removed 0 bases at V and 4 bases at J, leaving 17 bases unmatched. In germline, CDR1 is MNHNS, CDR2 SASEGT. The CDR3 runs to 19 residues. DNA of the CDR3: TGTGCCAGCAGTGAAGCTGGCCCGACAGGGTGGGTAGTTCGAGAGACCCAGTACTTC. Translating it yields CASSEAGPTGWVVRETQYF.

The rearrangement links TRBV4-1 to TRBJ1-2; D unresolved. Germline CDR1 MGHRA, CDR2 YSYEKL. The CDR3 has 13 residues. Trimming cost V 1 base and J 3 bases, with 6 bases left between them. CDR3 DNA: TGCGCCAGCAGCCAAGGGGAGGACTATGGCTACACCTTC. Translated: CASSQGEDYGYTF.

The J gene is TRBJ2-7, the V gene TRBV11-2; 10 bases match TRBD2. Looked up from germline, CDR1 is SGHAT and CDR2 is FQNNGV. Losses at the gene ends were 0 bases for V and 7 bases for J; bases not matched to a gene: 9. CDR3 length: 16 residues. CDR3 residues: CASSLEGLAGVREQYF. The CDR3 nucleotides are TGTGCCAGCAGCTTAGAGGGGCTAGCGGGAGTCCGGGAGCAGTACTTC.

The chain is built from TRBV6-1 and TRBJ2-7, with 8 positions matching TRBD1. Losses at the gene ends were 1 base for V and 3 bases for J; bases not matched to a gene: 5. Germline loops: CDR1 MNHNS, CDR2 SASEGT. This CDR3 comprises 15 residues. The CDR3 loop reads CASSEGTGKIYEQYF. CDR3 DNA sequence: TGTGCCAGCAGTGAAGGGACAGGGAAAATCTACGAGCAGTACTTC.

The J gene is TRBJ2-3, the V gene TRBV28; TRBD2 matches at 7 bases. The CDR3 runs 15 residues. Germline CDR1 reads MDHEN; CDR2 reads SYDVKM. V was pared by 3 bases and J by 5 bases, with 8 bases of the junction left unmatched. For the CDR3, the DNA is TGTGCCAGCAGTTTTGAGAGACTAGCAAGAGATACGCAGTATTTT. Amino acid sequence: CASSFERLARDTQYF.